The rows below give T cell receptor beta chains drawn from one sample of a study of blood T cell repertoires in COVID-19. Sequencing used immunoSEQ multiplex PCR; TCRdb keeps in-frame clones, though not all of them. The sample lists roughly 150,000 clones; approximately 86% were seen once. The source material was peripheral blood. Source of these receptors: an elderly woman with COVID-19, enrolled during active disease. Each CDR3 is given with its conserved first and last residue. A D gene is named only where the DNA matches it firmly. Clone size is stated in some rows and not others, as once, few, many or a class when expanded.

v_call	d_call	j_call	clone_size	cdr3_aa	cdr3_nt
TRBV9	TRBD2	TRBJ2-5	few	CASSGMGLPQETQYF	TGTGCCAGCAGCGGTATGGGACTACCACAAGAGACCCAGTACTTC
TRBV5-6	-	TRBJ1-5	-	CASSSTIVGENQPQHF	TGTGCCAGCAGCTCTACCATTGTAGGGGAAAATCAGCCCCAGCATTTT
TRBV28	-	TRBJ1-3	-	CASSLEADHSGNTIYF	TGTGCCAGCAGTTTAGAGGCAGACCACTCTGGAAACACCATATATTTT
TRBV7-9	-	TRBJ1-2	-	CASSLHGDYGYTF	TGTGCCAGCAGCTTGCACGGAGACTATGGCTACACCTTC
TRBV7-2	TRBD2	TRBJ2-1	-	CASSLGSAGGNEQFF	TGTGCCAGCAGCTTAGGATCCGCGGGAGGGAATGAGCAGTTCTTC
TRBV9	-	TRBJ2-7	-	CASSARGDSSYEQYF	TGTGCCAGCAGCGCTAGGGGGGACAGTTCCTACGAGCAGTACTTC
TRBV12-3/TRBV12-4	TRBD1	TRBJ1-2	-	CASGTGVNYGYTF	TGTGCCAGTGGGACAGGGGTGAACTATGGCTACACCTTC
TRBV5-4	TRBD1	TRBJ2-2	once	CASSVLGQGRSTGELFF	TGTGCCAGCAGCGTATTAGGACAGGGGAGGAGCACCGGGGAGCTGTTTTTT
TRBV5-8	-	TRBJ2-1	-	CASSWSGQGIIDEQFF	TGTGCCAGCAGCTGGTCGGGGCAGGGGATTATCGATGAGCAGTTCTTC
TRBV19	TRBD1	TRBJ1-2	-	CASSFGTVSYGYTF	TGTGCCAGTAGTTTCGGGACAGTCAGCTATGGCTACACCTTC
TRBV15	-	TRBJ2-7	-	CATSPGTLNYEQYF	TGTGCCACCAGCCCCGGGACTCTGAACTACGAGCAGTACTTC
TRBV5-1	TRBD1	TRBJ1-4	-	CASSLAVAGGYEKLFF	TGCGCCAGCAGCTTGGCCGTGGCAGGGGGATATGAAAAACTGTTTTTT
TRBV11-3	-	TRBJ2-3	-	CASSLEGAGTDTQYF	TGTGCCAGCAGCTTAGAGGGGGCTGGCACAGATACGCAGTATTTT
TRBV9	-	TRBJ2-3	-	CASSGRLLTDTQYF	TGTGCCAGCAGCGGACGACTACTCACAGATACGCAGTATTTT
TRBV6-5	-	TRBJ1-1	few	CASSHMNTEAFF	TGTGCCAGCAGTCACATGAACACTGAAGCTTTCTTT
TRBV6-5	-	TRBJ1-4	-	CASSYSGRRDEKLFF	TGTGCCAGCAGTTATTCGGGTAGGAGGGATGAAAAACTGTTTTTT
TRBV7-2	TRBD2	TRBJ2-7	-	CASSILAGIEQYF	TGTGCCAGCAGCATCTTAGCGGGAATCGAGCAGTACTTC
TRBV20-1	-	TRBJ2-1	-	CSASLLHEQFF	TGCAGTGCTAGCCTACTACATGAGCAGTTCTTC
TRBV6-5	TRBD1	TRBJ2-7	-	CASSYGQGVGEQYF	TGTGCCAGCAGTTACGGACAGGGGGTAGGCGAGCAGTACTTC
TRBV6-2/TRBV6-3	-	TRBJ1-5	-	CASSYLGQTSNQPQHF	TGTGCCAGCAGTTATCTCGGACAGACGAGCAATCAGCCCCAGCATTTT
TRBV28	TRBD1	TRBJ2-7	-	CASSLYTGQGTYEQYF	TGTGCCAGCAGTTTATATACAGGACAGGGAACCTACGAGCAGTACTTC
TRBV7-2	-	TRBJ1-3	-	CASSSLGGVGGNTIYF	TGTGCCAGCAGCTCCCTCGGAGGGGTAGGAGGAAACACCATATATTTT
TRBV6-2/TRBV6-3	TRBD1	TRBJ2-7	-	CASSYHLLGQGPNEQYF	TGTGCCAGCAGTTACCACCTCCTGGGACAGGGACCCAACGAGCAGTACTTC
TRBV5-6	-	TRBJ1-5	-	CASSLWRGLFQPQHF	TGTGCCAGCAGCTTGTGGAGGGGTTTATTTCAGCCCCAGCATTTT
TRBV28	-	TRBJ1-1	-	CASTSPLGSQYTEAFF	TGTGCCAGCACCTCGCCCCTAGGCAGCCAGTACACTGAAGCTTTCTTT